This passage covers 27 T cell receptor beta chains from one sample sequenced in a study of T cells in narcolepsy (dated by TCRdb to between 2018 and 2020). Libraries were prepared through the immunoSEQ multiplex PCR assay. TCRdb carries this immuneACCESS record with in-frame sequences only. Its versions omit some clonotypes, under half of them owing to an unresolved V gene in the studies checked, with the rest unexplained. The sample data list 12,000 or so clones, and 94% of these were observed just once. Of the sample, 0.9% to 1.4% is held by the ten largest clones. The source material was CD45RA- memory CD4+ T cells from PBMCs. Per the publication, the cell subset or site label means: memory T cells sorted ex vivo from peripheral blood. The origin of the receptors is a human donor with narcolepsy.

The rearrangement links TRBV5-4 to TRBJ1-4; D not certain. This CDR3 is 14 amino acids long. CDR1 is SGHNT and CDR2 is YYREEE in the germline V gene (reference sequence). The V end lost 0 bases, the J end lost 8 bases, and 11 bases lay between the germline ends. The CDR3 reads CASSLDPTSEKLFF. The CDR3 nucleotides read TGTGCCAGCAGCTTGGACCCGACCAGCGAAAAACTGTTTTTT.

V is TRBV6-6 and J is TRBJ2-7; 10 nucleotides agree with TRBD2. V was clipped by 4 bases and J by 7 bases; unmatched bases: 7. The CDR3 is 14 amino acids. Germline V gene data show CDR1 as MNHNY and CDR2 as SVGAGI (reference sequence). DNA for the CDR3: TGTGCCAGCAGTTCACAGCGGGGGGGCCTGGAGCAGTACTTC. It encodes CASSSQRGGLEQYF.

This clone has just one count. The V and J genes are TRBV11-2 and TRBJ2-2; 8 nucleotides match TRBD2. The CDR3 has 13 amino acids. Germline V gives CDR1 SGHAT, CDR2 FQNNGV. The trim removed 5 bases at V and 6 bases at J, leaving 2 bases unmatched. In DNA form, the CDR3 reads TGTGCCAGCAGCCGGGGACTAGCCGGGGAGCTGTTTTTT. This gives the protein CASSRGLAGELFF.

The chain joins TRBV10-3 to TRBJ1-5; a possible D gene is TRBD1 (6 bases). The germline V gene has CDR1 ENHRY and CDR2 SYGVKD. Trimming took off 8 bases at V and 3 bases at J, with 14 bases between the two ends. The CDR3 is 14 residues long. The DNA of the CDR3 is TGTGCCATCTGGGCAGGGGCAAACAATCAGCCCCAGCATTTT. It specifies CAIWAGANNQPQHF.

This clone is a singleton in its sample. The rearrangement joins TRBV6-5 to TRBJ2-5; no firm D call. The DNA matches TRBJ2-7 better at its end, which makes the J call doubtful. Germline V gives CDR1 MNHEY, CDR2 SVGAGI. This CDR3 contains 12 residues. CDR3 sequence reads: CASSKGKYEQYF. CDR3 DNA sequence: TGTGCCAGCAGTAAGGGCAAATACGAGCAGTACTTC.

This chain links TRBV4-2 with TRBJ2-2, with D hard to call. The CDR3 extends over 15 amino acids. The germline V gene encodes CDR1 LGHNA and CDR2 YNFKEQ. Between the trimmed V and J ends, which lost 4 bases and 0 bases, there was a span of 9 bases. CDR3: CASSRSTTNTGELFF. The DNA of the CDR3 is TGTGCCAGCAGCCGGTCTACCACGAACACCGGGGAGCTGTTTTTT.

The rearrangement uses TRBV18 and TRBJ2-7, with a weak D call TRBD2 (6 bases). V was trimmed by 6 bases and J by 4 bases, leaving 19 bases between them. The length of the CDR3 is 15 residues. Germline-derived CDR1 and CDR2 are KGHSH and LQKENI. The CDR3 DNA is TGTGCCAGCTCGCCCAGTGGAGGGCTTTTTTACGAGCAGTACTTC. Amino acid sequence: CASSPSGGLFYEQYF. The entire variable domain, with the rest obtained from reference TRBV18 and TRBJ2-7, is as follows: NAGVMQNPRHLVRRRGQEARLRCSPMKGHSHVYWYRQLPEEGLKFMVYLQKENIIDESGMPKERFSAEFPKEGPSILRIQQVVRGDSAAYFCASSPSGGLFYEQYFGPGTRLTVT.

The chain couples TRBV5-6 to TRBJ1-4; TRBD1 aligns across 8 bases. Germline values: CDR1 SGHDT, CDR2 YYEEEE. V gave up 2 bases and J gave up 8 bases; unmatched junction bases: 8. CDR3 length equals 15 residues. CDR3 region: CASSLRDRIIEKLFF. The DNA for the CDR3 is TGTGCCAGCAGCTTACGGGACAGGATAATAGAAAAACTGTTTTTT.

V is TRBV6-1 and J is TRBJ2-1; D might be TRBD1 (5 bases). Trimming took 6 bases from V and 0 from J, leaving 12 bases between them. The V gene's germline CDR1 is MNHNS and CDR2 SASEGT. CDR3 length: 15 residues. The CDR3 spells CASSRATGSYNEQFF. The CDR3 coding sequence is TGTGCCAGCAGCCGGGCCACAGGCTCCTACAATGAGCAGTTCTTC.

The chain joins TRBV19 to TRBJ1-2, with 10 positions matching TRBD1. The V gene end was trimmed by 2 bases and the J gene end by 11 bases; junction bases not matched to a gene: 8. The CDR3 contains 14 residues. The V gene's germline CDR1 is LNHDA and CDR2 SQIVND (reference sequence). CDR3 nucleotide sequence: TGTGCCAGTAGTATACCGTCGAGACAGGGGGCTTACACCTTC. Translation: CASSIPSRQGAYTF.

V gene TRBV7-2 combines with J gene TRBJ2-3; TRBD2 agrees at 7 bases. The junction had 9 bases not matched to a gene; V was cut back by 5 bases and J by 4 bases. There are 15 residues in the CDR3. Germline V CDR1 and CDR2: SGHTA, FQGNSA. The CDR3 sequence: CASSQRRLAADTQYF. CDR3 bases: TGTGCCAGCAGCCAGCGTCGACTAGCTGCAGATACGCAGTATTTT.

V and J are TRBV11-3 and TRBJ1-2; the match to TRBD1 covers 11 bases. Germline CDR1 SGHNT, CDR2 YENEEA. This CDR3 is 13 amino acids long. V trimming: 6 bases; J trimming: 7 bases; junction bases outside the gene matches: 4. The CDR3 here is CASRRTGGFGYTF. DNA for the CDR3: TGTGCCAGCAGGCGGACAGGGGGCTTTGGCTACACCTTC.

V is TRBV5-8 and J is TRBJ2-5; D uncertain. Germline V lookup: CDR1 SGHTS, CDR2 YDEGEE. CDR3 length: 12 residues. The V end lost 5 bases, the J end lost 5 bases, and 10 bases lay between the germline ends. The CDR3 sequence: CASRWGLETQYF. Here the CDR3 DNA reads TGTGCCAGCAGGTGGGGTTTGGAGACCCAGTACTTC.

V usage is TRBV9 and J usage is TRBJ1-2; D not resolved. The germline V gene has CDR1 SGDLS and CDR2 YYNGEE. The V end was cut by 3 bases, the J end by 5 bases, with 14 bases between. The CDR3 runs to 14 residues. CDR3 nucleotide sequence: TGTGCCAGCAGCGGTGGATTTTGGGGTTATGGCTACACCTTC. Its protein product is CASSGGFWGYGYTF.

In DNA form, the CDR3 reads TGTGCCATCAGTGAACCTCGGACAGGGGGCCTCTACGAGCAGTACTTC. Residues: CAISEPRTGGLYEQYF. The chain is built from TRBV10-3 and TRBJ2-7; TRBD1 matches 11 bases. Germline CDR1 and CDR2: ENHRY and SYGVKD. This CDR3 region has 16 residues. V lost 3 bases, J lost 3 bases, and 7 bases stayed unmatched.

The chain employs TRBV19 and TRBJ2-2; D ambiguous. V was shortened by 2 bases and J by 4 bases, with 8 bases between the two germline ends. The CDR3 runs 14 residues. CDR1 and CDR2 (germline): LNHDA, SQIVND (reference sequence). CDR3 region: CASSIYSSTGELFF. In nucleotides, the CDR3 is TGTGCCAGTAGTATATACTCTTCCACCGGGGAGCTGTTTTTT.

This clone has just a few counts. The V and J genes are TRBV19 and TRBJ2-7, with 9 bases identical to TRBD1. V lost 3 bases to trimming and J lost 2 bases; unmatched junction nucleotides: 5. Germline loops: CDR1 LNHDA, CDR2 SQIVND (reference sequence). The CDR3 totals 15 residues. The CDR3 loop reads CASSMGQGGAYEQYF. In DNA form, the CDR3 reads TGTGCCAGTAGTATGGGACAGGGAGGGGCCTACGAGCAGTACTTC.

This chain connects TRBV7-2 to TRBJ2-5; D may be TRBD2 (6 bases). CDR3 length: 15 amino acids. Trimming stripped 5 bases from V and 3 bases from J, with 16 bases between. Germline V lookup: CDR1 SGHTA, CDR2 FQGNSA. CDR3 sequence reads: CASSNRGRTEETQYF. DNA of the CDR3: TGTGCCAGCAGCAACCGGGGGAGGACTGAAGAGACCCAGTACTTC.

This chain joins TRBV7-6 and TRBJ2-3, with D unclear. This CDR3 contains 15 residues. Germline V gene sequence: CDR1 SGHVS, CDR2 FNYEAQ. Trimming took off 5 bases at V and 2 bases at J, with 14 bases between the two ends. This CDR3 reads CASSLGNSHTDTQYF. CDR3 DNA sequence: TGTGCCAGCAGCCTCGGTAATTCCCACACAGATACGCAGTATTTT.

The rearrangement uses TRBV5-6 and TRBJ1-4; D is ambiguous. V lost 5 bases and J 0 bases, leaving 8 bases between the germline ends. This CDR3 region has 14 residues. Per germline, CDR1 SGHDT and CDR2 YYEEEE. In nucleotides, the CDR3 is TGTGCCAGCAGGGGGAGCGCAACTAATGAAAAACTGTTTTTT. Protein: CASRGSATNEKLFF.

The chain combines TRBV5-1 with TRBJ2-3; 7 bases are a match to TRBD1. The CDR3 covers 12 residues. With 3 bases clipped from V and 9 bases from J, the junction kept 4 bases outside the gene matches. From germline, CDR1 is SGHRS and CDR2 YFSETQ. The CDR3 here is CASSSDRATQYF. CDR3 in DNA: TGCGCCAGCAGCTCCGACAGGGCGACGCAGTATTTT.

The V and J genes are TRBV5-1 and TRBJ1-6, with D possibly TRBD1 on 6 matching bases. CDR3 length equals 19 residues. V lost 0 bases and J lost 9, with 25 bases in between. Looked up from germline, CDR1 is SGHRS and CDR2 is YFSETQ. DNA for the CDR3: TGCGCCAGCAGCTTGGTTGGGGTCAGGGGACCCGACTTGGCTTCACCCCTCCACTTT. The encoded protein is CASSLVGVRGPDLASPLHF.

This clone is a singleton in its sample. The same CDR3 also results from other DNA sequences found in this sample. V gene TRBV18 combines with J gene TRBJ2-3; no reliable D call. Deletions cut 6 bases from V and 6 bases from J, with 10 bases between. Germline V gene lookup returns CDR1 KGHSH and CDR2 LQKENI. The length of the CDR3 is 12 residues. This CDR3 reads CASSLRSDTQYF. CDR3 in DNA: TGTGCCAGCTCGCTAAGATCGGATACGCAGTATTTT.

V gene TRBV10-1 combines with J gene TRBJ2-3; TRBD1 aligns across 10 bases. V shed 0 bases and J 0 bases; nucleotides not matched to a gene: 9. This CDR3 has 19 residues. Per germline, CDR1 WNHNN and CDR2 SYGVQD (reference sequence). The CDR3 nucleotides read TGCGCCAGCAGTGAGTCTTTGGGACAGGGGAAAGGAAGCACAGATACGCAGTATTTT. Encoded protein: CASSESLGQGKGSTDTQYF.

The chain has TRBV5-1 and TRBJ2-2, with 7 positions matching TRBD1. Trimming removed 0 bases from V and 3 bases from J; junction bases left unmatched: 2. This CDR3 contains 15 residues. Germline V gives CDR1 SGHRS, CDR2 YFSETQ. The CDR3 reads CASSLVQGYTGELFF. The CDR3 bases are TGCGCCAGCAGCTTGGTACAGGGGTACACCGGGGAGCTGTTTTTT.

The count of this clone is one. The chain recombines TRBV5-4 with TRBJ2-5; 10 bases are shared with TRBD1. This CDR3 has 15 amino acids. CDR1 SGHNT and CDR2 YYREEE come from the germline V gene (reference sequence). The V segment lost 1 base and the J segment 4 bases; nucleotides outside the gene matches: 4. CDR3 DNA sequence: TGTGCCAGCAGCTTGCGACAGGGGGCCGGAGAGACCCAGTACTTC. This encodes CASSLRQGAGETQYF.

This clone occurred once. The rearrangement joins TRBV7-2 to TRBJ2-4; D is undetermined. Germline CDR1 and CDR2: SGHTA and FQGNSA. This CDR3 comprises 15 residues. The V end lost 0 bases, the J end lost 7 bases, and 13 bases lay between the germline ends. For the CDR3, the DNA is TGTGCCAGCAGCTTAGCGGGGAACCTGGGGAACATTCAGTACTTC. This translates into CASSLAGNLGNIQYF.